The 4 T cell receptor beta chains below were found in one sample sequenced in a study of T-cell reconstitution after alpha-beta-depleted transplantation in children. As it was prepared, the TCRbeta library received unique molecular identifiers. TCRdb fed the PCR reads into MiXCR, producing one record per CDR3 protein. The top ten hold 27% of the sample, which has about 440,000 distinct CDR3 sequences, around two fifths seen once. The starting material was PBMCs, obtained before TCRalphabeta/CD19-depleted stem cell transplant. The source is a girl aged 2-10 years with aplastic anemia, due to receive a stem cell transplant.

This chain joins TRBV6-5 and TRBJ1-4, with no clear D. The ends were cut back, 3 bases at V and 8 bases at J, with 4 bases in the middle. The CDR3 runs to 11 residues. Germline lookup yields CDR1 MNHEY and CDR2 SVGAGI. The CDR3 is CASSYGEKLFF. The CDR3 DNA follows: TGTGCCAGCAGTTATGGGGAAAAACTGTTTTTT.

This clonotype was picked up a small number of times. The rearrangement uses TRBV10-3 and TRBJ1-1; maybe TRBD1 (5 bases). Per the germline V gene, CDR1 is ENHRY and CDR2 is SYGVKD. With 2 bases removed from V and 1 base from J, the gap between germline ends came to 14 bases. This CDR3 has 16 residues. CDR3 region: CAISEALRVGNTEAFF. The CDR3, as DNA: TGTGCCATCAGTGAGGCGCTCAGGGTGGGGAACACTGAAGCTTTCTTT.

At least ten counts were recorded for this clonotype. At one end, the junction sequence differs from germline, possibly due to a read error. The chain recombines TRBV15 with TRBJ1-4, with D possibly matching TRBD1 (5 bases). CDR3 length: 15 residues. CDR1 and CDR2 (germline): LNHNV, YYDKDF (reference sequence). CDR3: CATSGEVPGWEKLFF. CDR3 sequence (DNA): TGTGCCACCAGCGGAGAGGTCCCAGGGTGGGAAAAACTGTTTTTT.

The V gene is TRBV4-1, the J gene TRBJ2-2, with D perhaps matching TRBD2 (5 bases). Per the germline V gene, CDR1 is MGHRA and CDR2 is YSYEKL. V gave up 2 bases and J gave up 4 bases, with 11 bases separating them. The CDR3 contains 15 residues. CDR3 bases: TGCGCCAGCAGCCAAAGTATTGCGGGCACCGGGGAGCTGTTTTTT. As protein: CASSQSIAGTGELFF.